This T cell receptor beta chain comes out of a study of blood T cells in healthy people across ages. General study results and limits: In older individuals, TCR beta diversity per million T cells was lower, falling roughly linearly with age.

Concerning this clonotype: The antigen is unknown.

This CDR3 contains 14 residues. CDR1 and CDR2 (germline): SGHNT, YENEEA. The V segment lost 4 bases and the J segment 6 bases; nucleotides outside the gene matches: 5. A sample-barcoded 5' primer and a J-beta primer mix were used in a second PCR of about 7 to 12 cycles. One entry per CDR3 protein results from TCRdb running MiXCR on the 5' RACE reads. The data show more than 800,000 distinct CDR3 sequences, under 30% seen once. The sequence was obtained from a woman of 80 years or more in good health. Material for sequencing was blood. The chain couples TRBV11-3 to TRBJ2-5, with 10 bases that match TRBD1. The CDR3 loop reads CASSSGTGEQTQYF. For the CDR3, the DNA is TGTGCCAGCAGCTCCGGGACAGGGGAACAGACCCAGTACTTC. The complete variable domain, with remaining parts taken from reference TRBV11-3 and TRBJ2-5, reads EAGVVQSPRYKIIEKKQPVAFWCNPISGHNTLYWYLQNLGQGPELLIRYENEEAVDDSQLPKDRFSAERLKGVDSTLKIQPAELGDSAVYLCASSSGTGEQTQYFGPGTRLLVL.